Listed here are 12 T cell receptor beta chains from one sample, sequenced in a study of beta chain features in type 1 diabetes. Investigators reverse transcribed all isolated RNA, so they sequenced expressed TCRB transcripts. The protocol was immunoSEQ multiplex PCR, while the TCRdb copy is restricted to in-frame clones and leaves out a portion. Here the sample spans hundreds of thousands of clones, 15% to 17% being singletons. Sequencing was carried out using naive CD4+ T cells from blood. The receptors here all came from a man in his late teens or twenties in good health.

Concerning this clone: The identical CDR3 is also encoded by other nucleotide sequences in the sample. The CDR3 sequence is CAISESRGGYGYTF. The CDR3 region has the DNA TGTGCCATCAGTGAGTCACGGGGGGGCTATGGCTACACCTTC. The chain employs TRBV10-3 and TRBJ1-2; D is possibly TRBD1 (5 bases). The V gene's germline CDR1 is ENHRY and CDR2 SYGVKD. The CDR3 totals 14 residues. The V and J ends lost 0 bases and 4 bases respectively, with 9 bases between them.

This chain connects TRBV5-1 to TRBJ2-1, with TRBD2 identical over 8 bases. V gave up 0 bases and J gave up 6 bases; unmatched junction bases: 5. This CDR3 region has 15 residues. CDR1 and CDR2 from the germline V gene are SGHRS and YFSETQ. The CDR3 spells CASSLAAGGPNEQFF. CDR3 bases: TGCGCCAGCAGCTTGGCTGCGGGGGGCCCCAATGAGCAGTTCTTC.

This clone was seen more than once but under ten times. The chain is built from TRBV2 and TRBJ1-6; 8 nucleotides match TRBD1. The CDR3 covers 15 residues. The V gene's germline CDR1 is SNHLY and CDR2 FYNNEI. Trimming cost V 4 bases and J 8 bases; bases outside gene matches: 7. The CDR3 is CASSGDRGLYSPLHF. The CDR3, as DNA: TGTGCCAGCAGTGGAGACAGGGGTCTCTATTCACCCCTCCACTTT.

A few counts support this clone. The chain employs TRBV28 and TRBJ1-2, with 7 bases fitting TRBD1. Germline lookup yields CDR1 MDHEN and CDR2 SYDVKM. CDR3 length equals 14 residues. Trimming cost V 6 bases and J 8 bases; bases outside gene matches: 12. The CDR3 region is CASRDPGQSWGYTF. The CDR3 DNA reads TGTGCCAGCAGGGACCCGGGACAGAGCTGGGGCTACACCTTC.

This chain uses TRBV7-2 with TRBJ2-7; 11 nucleotides line up with TRBD2. V lost 8 bases to trimming and J lost 3 bases; unmatched junction nucleotides: 3. Germline V gives CDR1 SGHTA, CDR2 FQGNSA. This CDR3 region has 13 residues. Here the CDR3 DNA reads TGTGCCAGCGGGGGGACTAGCGGCTACGAGCAGTACTTC. This encodes CASGGTSGYEQYF.

The chain couples TRBV6-5 to TRBJ1-3; TRBD1 might be the D (6 bases). Between the trimmed V and J ends, which lost 2 bases and 2 bases, there was a span of 13 bases. The CDR3 length is 16 residues. Germline V gives CDR1 MNHEY, CDR2 SVGAGI. The CDR3 region is CASSYSPGAAGNTIYF. In DNA form, the CDR3 reads TGTGCCAGCAGTTACAGTCCGGGGGCGGCTGGAAACACCATATATTTT.

This clone was recorded a few times. Here the CDR3 reads CAIKSDQGTNTEAFF. CDR3 coding DNA: TGTGCCATCAAATCTGACCAGGGCACGAACACTGAAGCTTTCTTT. V usage is TRBV10-3 and J usage is TRBJ1-1, with a possible D match to TRBD1 (5 bases). CDR3 size: 15 residues. Looked up from germline, CDR1 is ENHRY and CDR2 is SYGVKD. V lost 7 bases and J lost 1, with 16 bases in between.

This clone has just a few counts. The V and J genes are TRBV18 and TRBJ2-1; 10 bases are a match to TRBD2. This CDR3 is built from 15 residues. Trimming took 7 bases from V and 3 from J; bases not matched to a gene: 6. Germline values: CDR1 KGHSH, CDR2 LQKENI. In DNA form, the CDR3 reads TGTGCCAGCTATTCAGGACTAGCGGACTACAATGAGCAGTTCTTC. Protein product: CASYSGLADYNEQFF.

This chain joins TRBV28 and TRBJ2-1, with 11 bases identical to TRBD1. From germline, CDR1 is MDHEN and CDR2 SYDVKM. This CDR3 has 15 amino acids. V lost 3 bases and J lost 7; bases outside the gene matches: 5. DNA of the CDR3: TGTGCCAGCAGTTTTTCGGACAGGGGGCGTAATGAGCAGTTCTTC. It is translated as CASSFSDRGRNEQFF.

In this sample, this clone turned up a few times. The rearrangement uses TRBV7-9 and TRBJ1-1; 7 bases are shared with TRBD1. This CDR3 is 14 amino acids long. Germline trimming cut 5 bases from V and 3 bases from J; bases unmatched to any gene: 6. Per the germline V gene, CDR1 is SEHNR and CDR2 is FQNEAQ (reference sequence). The CDR3 DNA is TGTGCCAGCAGCCGACGGGACAGAGACACTGAAGCTTTCTTT. Protein sequence: CASSRRDRDTEAFF.

This chain links TRBV7-9 with TRBJ1-2; 8 bases are a match to TRBD1. Germline V gene sequence: CDR1 SEHNR, CDR2 FQNEAQ (reference sequence). The CDR3 extends over 13 amino acids. V lost 5 bases and J lost 4; bases outside the gene matches: 3. As DNA, the CDR3 is TGTGCCAGCAGCGCACAGGGGGGCTATGGCTACACCTTC. This codes for CASSAQGGYGYTF.

This clone was recorded a few times. V gene TRBV18 combines with J gene TRBJ2-1, with D perhaps matching TRBD1 (5 bases). Trimming cost V 0 bases and J 8 bases, with 11 bases left between them. The germline gives CDR1 KGHSH, CDR2 LQKENI. This CDR3 has 14 residues. The CDR3: CASSPPSRADEQFF. DNA for the CDR3: TGTGCCAGCTCACCACCGAGCAGGGCGGATGAGCAGTTCTTC.